This is a list of T cell receptor beta chains from one sample in a study of T cells after yellow fever vaccination. TCRdb independently ran MiXCR on the 5' RACE reads; one entry per CDR3 protein. The table lists about 360,000 distinct CDR3 sequences, roughly 6.2% of them singletons. This specimen consisted of PBMCs, obtained 5 days after the yellow fever booster vaccination. These receptors were taken from a man aged 25 to 40 who received the YFV17D yellow fever vaccine. Each CDR3 is given with its conserved first and last residue. The D gene is left open where the match is weak. Clone size is shown for a subset of rows, as once, few, many or a class of expanded clone.

abundance: .
v_gene: TRBV7-2
d_gene: TRBD1
j_gene: TRBJ1-2
CDR3nt: TGTGCCAGCAGCAAAGGGGACAGGGCCAACTATGGCTACACCTTC
CDR3aa: CASSKGDRANYGYTF

abundance: many
v_gene: TRBV29-1
d_gene: TRBD2
j_gene: TRBJ2-5
CDR3nt: TGCAGCGTTCTCCGGACTAGCGGGGTTCAGACCCAGTACTTC
CDR3aa: CSVLRTSGVQTQYF

abundance: .
v_gene: TRBV7-9
d_gene: TRBD2
j_gene: TRBJ2-1
CDR3nt: TGTGCCAGCAGAACCCCGGGGGGGACCTACAATGAGCAGTTCTTC
CDR3aa: CASRTPGGTYNEQFF

abundance: .
v_gene: TRBV15
d_gene: .
j_gene: TRBJ1-5
CDR3nt: TGTGCCACCAGCAATCTGGTCAATCAGCCCCAGCATTTT
CDR3aa: CATSNLVNQPQHF

abundance: .
v_gene: TRBV6-1
d_gene: .
j_gene: TRBJ2-7
CDR3nt: TGTGCCAGCAGTCCTTTGGGCCCCTACGAGCAGTACTTC
CDR3aa: CASSPLGPYEQYF

abundance: many
v_gene: TRBV12-3/TRBV12-4
d_gene: .
j_gene: TRBJ2-5
CDR3nt: TGTGCCAGCGGCAATAGGGAGACCCAGTACTTC
CDR3aa: CASGNRETQYF

abundance: many
v_gene: TRBV7-2
d_gene: .
j_gene: TRBJ2-3
CDR3nt: TGTGCCAGCAGCTTACCCCTGGATACGCAGTATTTT
CDR3aa: CASSLPLDTQYF

abundance: few
v_gene: TRBV6-2/TRBV6-3
d_gene: .
j_gene: TRBJ2-7
CDR3nt: TGTGCCAGCAGCCTGGGGGCCCAACGCACCTACGAGCAGTACTTC
CDR3aa: CASSLGAQRTYEQYF

abundance: many
v_gene: TRBV6-2/TRBV6-3
d_gene: TRBD1
j_gene: TRBJ2-1
CDR3nt: TGTGCCAGCAGTTATCCCCCCACACTCGTCCGGGACAGTTACAATGAGCAGTTCTTC
CDR3aa: CASSYPPTLVRDSYNEQFF

abundance: many
v_gene: TRBV10-3
d_gene: .
j_gene: TRBJ1-2
CDR3nt: TGTGCCATCAGTGCGAGGGCGCGGGACTATGGCTACACCTTC
CDR3aa: CAISARARDYGYTF

abundance: few
v_gene: TRBV20-1
d_gene: TRBD2
j_gene: TRBJ2-7
CDR3nt: TGCAGTGCTAGAGATCCCCCGACTAGCGGGAGTTACGAGCAGTACTTC
CDR3aa: CSARDPPTSGSYEQYF

abundance: few
v_gene: TRBV4-3
d_gene: .
j_gene: TRBJ2-2
CDR3nt: TGCGCCAGCAGCCAAGACGGAGGGTCCGGGGAGCTGTTTTTT
CDR3aa: CASSQDGGSGELFF

abundance: few
v_gene: TRBV5-1
d_gene: .
j_gene: TRBJ1-4
CDR3nt: TGCGCCAGCAGCTTGGCAGGGAGCGATGAAAAACTGTTTTTT
CDR3aa: CASSLAGSDEKLFF